One sample yielded the 12 T cell receptor beta chains listed below, sequenced in a study of control samples from healthy donors and cancer patients. Only in-frame clones appear in the TCRdb table, and some are missing; sequencing was by immunoSEQ multiplex PCR. Among tens of thousands of clones listed, 70% to 90% were seen once. Sequenced material: formalin-fixed, paraffin-embedded tissue. These receptors were taken from a female donor with melanoma.

This rearrangement joins TRBV7-6 to TRBJ2-1; TRBD1 aligns across 9 bases. With V trimmed by 4 bases and J by 3 bases, 4 bases remained unmatched. CDR3 length equals 15 residues. CDR1 and CDR2 from the germline V gene are SGHVS and FNYEAQ. This CDR3 reads CASSSDRGFYNEQFF. The CDR3 DNA follows: TGTGCCAGCAGCTCGGACAGGGGATTCTACAATGAGCAGTTCTTC.

The rearrangement uses TRBV4-2 and TRBJ1-2; D may be TRBD1 (5 bases). CDR1 LGHNA and CDR2 YNFKEQ come from the germline V gene. The CDR3 has 16 residues. Trimming pared 4 bases from V and 3 bases from J, leaving 18 bases between. In nucleotides, the CDR3 is TGTGCCAGCAGCCCCCTGAACCAGGGAAACTACTATGGCTACACCTTC. This gives the protein CASSPLNQGNYYGYTF.

This clone was found a few times. J is TRBJ1-1 and V is TRBV6-5; 9 bases agree with TRBD1. The CDR3 loop spans 12 amino acids. The ends lost 4 bases at V and 11 bases at J; junction bases unmatched: 5. The germline V gene encodes CDR1 MNHEY and CDR2 SVGAGI. As DNA, the CDR3 is TGTGCCAGCAGTTCCGACAGGGGGAAGGCTTTCTTT. Its protein is CASSSDRGKAFF.

The genes are TRBV7-8 and TRBJ1-1; tentatively, D is TRBD1 (6 bases). This CDR3 is 14 amino acids long. Germline lookup yields CDR1 SGHVS and CDR2 FQNEAQ. The ends were cut back, 3 bases at V and 0 bases at J, with 8 bases in the middle. CDR3 nucleotide sequence: TGTGCCAGCAGCTTGGGGGCTATGAACACTGAAGCTTTCTTT. It is translated as CASSLGAMNTEAFF.

This chain links TRBV4-1 with TRBJ2-7; TRBD1 matches 8 bases. This CDR3 is built from 14 residues. Germline trimming cut 3 bases from V and 4 bases from J; bases unmatched to any gene: 5. Germline V lookup: CDR1 MGHRA, CDR2 YSYEKL. CDR3 in amino acids: CASSQRTGRYEQYF. CDR3 DNA: TGCGCCAGCAGCCAGAGGACAGGGAGGTACGAGCAGTACTTC.

The chain combines TRBV4-3 with TRBJ1-5; D uncertain. This CDR3 has 12 residues. Trimming removed 5 bases from V and 9 bases from J, with 11 bases in between. Germline V CDR1 and CDR2: LGHNA, YSLEER. In DNA form, the CDR3 reads TGCGCCAGCAGCAGCGGCGAGGGGCCCCAGCATTTT. Its protein product is CASSSGEGPQHF.

The genes are TRBV2 and TRBJ1-1; 9 nucleotides match TRBD1. Per the germline V gene, CDR1 is SNHLY and CDR2 is FYNNEI. This CDR3 contains 13 residues. The J segment lost 1 base and the V segment lost 7 bases, leaving 1 base of the junction unmatched. As DNA, the CDR3 is TGTGCCAGCACGGACAGGGGGAACACTGAAGCTTTCTTT. Translation gives CASTDRGNTEAFF.

This clone appeared a single time. The chain combines TRBV9 with TRBJ2-2, with D unclear. Germline V gene lookup returns CDR1 SGDLS and CDR2 YYNGEE. This CDR3 spans 15 amino acids. V gave up 0 bases and J gave up 5 bases, with 11 bases separating them. As DNA, the CDR3 is TGTGCCAGCAGCGTAGGATCAGCAATTACCGGGGAGCTGTTTTTT. Its translation: CASSVGSAITGELFF.

The chain combines TRBV7-9 with TRBJ1-4, with D maybe TRBD1 (6 bases). The CDR3 runs 14 residues. V was shortened by 4 bases and J by 5 bases, with 11 bases between the two germline ends. Looked up from germline, CDR1 is SEHNR and CDR2 is FQNEAQ (reference sequence). The CDR3 DNA reads as TGTGCCAGCAGCTCGAGGGGGAAGAATGAAAAACTGTTTTTT. This gives the protein CASSSRGKNEKLFF.

The sample holds one count of this clone. The chain recombines TRBV7-3 with TRBJ2-3, with TRBD2 matching 7 bases. Per germline, CDR1 SGHTA and CDR2 FQGTGA. The CDR3 spans 16 residues. Trimming removed 0 bases from V and 2 bases from J; junction bases left unmatched: 5. The CDR3 protein is CASSLTLGGNTDTQYF. The CDR3 DNA reads TGTGCCAGCAGCTTAACTCTCGGGGGGAACACAGATACGCAGTATTTT.

This clone was seen more than once but under ten times. The V gene is TRBV5-1, the J gene TRBJ1-1, with D possibly being TRBD1 (6 bases). Trimming stripped 0 bases from V and 7 bases from J, with 10 bases between. The CDR3 runs to 13 residues. Germline lookup yields CDR1 SGHRS and CDR2 YFSETQ. CDR3 sequence: CASSLEARGEAFF. CDR3 DNA: TGCGCCAGCAGCTTGGAAGCCAGGGGTGAAGCTTTCTTT.

The rearrangement links TRBV5-1 to TRBJ2-7; 10 nucleotides line up with TRBD1. CDR3 length equals 15 residues. Germline assignment: CDR1 SGHRS and CDR2 YFSETQ. Trimming at V came to 2 bases and at J to 2 bases, leaving 4 bases not matched to a gene. The CDR3 loop is CASSLSGTGAYEQYF. Here the CDR3 DNA reads TGCGCCAGCAGCTTATCCGGGACAGGGGCCTACGAGCAGTACTTC. Supplemented by reference TRBV5-1 and TRBJ2-7, the full variable domain reads KAGVTQTPRYLIKTRGQQVTLSCSPISGHRSVSWYQQTPGQGLQFLFEYFSETQRNKGNFPGRFSGRQFSNSRSEMNVSTLELGDSALYLCASSLSGTGAYEQYFGPGTRLTVT.